This is a list of T cell receptor beta chains from one sample in a study of identical twins. MiXCR, applied by TCRdb to the 5' RACE reads, yields one record per CDR3 protein. The table shows 220,000 or so distinct CDR3 sequences, with approximately 7% occurring only once. These data are also associated with another study on yellow fever vaccine responses in identical twins.

Sequenced material: memory (CD45RO+) T cells sorted from blood. These TCRs come from a woman under 30 in good health. Each CDR3 is given without its conserved first and last residue.

V: TRBV5-6
CDR3: ASSRGLGMNTEAF

V: TRBV7-8
CDR3: ASSPNRVSTDTQY

V: TRBV20-1
CDR3: SAPGGSDIQY

V: TRBV20-1
CDR3: SARVHRERETQY

V: TRBV5-1
CDR3: ASSPNALNTEAF

V: TRBV28
CDR3: ASSSSTGRSYNEQF

V: TRBV7-9
CDR3: ASSPEGAYGYT

V: TRBV3-1
CDR3: ATSQVVGVTGELF

V: TRBV14
CDR3: ASSQFGERTYNEQF

V: TRBV6-1
CDR3: ASSEPLQTQY

V: TRBV18
CDR3: ASSLGQGRLS

V: TRBV27
CDR3: ASSSDSGNYNEQF

V: TRBV5-4
CDR3: ASRDPTNEKLF

V: TRBV2
CDR3: ASSDPNQPQH

V: TRBV7-2
CDR3: ASSLAAGGPGNTIY

V: TRBV7-8
CDR3: ASSAQGMNTEAF

V: TRBV20-1
CDR3: SAREDPLEAF

V: TRBV29-1
CDR3: SVEDSGSFYPYEQY

V: TRBV12-3/TRBV12-4
CDR3: ASSYQGAGYT

V: TRBV6-2/TRBV6-3
CDR3: ASSTGQGEAGELF

V: TRBV5-1
CDR3: ASSEGGRTDTQY

V: TRBV27
CDR3: ASSSKSTIGSEAF

V: TRBV7-2
CDR3: ASNPSGVGQVLDTQY

V: TRBV10-3
CDR3: ATASRTGYQETQY

V: TRBV11-2
CDR3: ASSFDWGTAKYNEQF

V: TRBV6-2/TRBV6-3
CDR3: ASSPHANAGTSGSRGFKQF

V: TRBV3-1
CDR3: ASSSGTRSYNEQF

V: TRBV6-1
CDR3: ATQKAGRETQY

V: TRBV11-1
CDR3: ASSFALAGGMAKNIQY

V: TRBV5-1
CDR3: ASSFSQGSYEQY

V: TRBV28
CDR3: ASSLGRLAGLPAEGFTDTQY

V: TRBV6-1
CDR3: ASSDIVVSGNQPQH

V: TRBV20-1
CDR3: SARVPNQETQY

V: TRBV24-1
CDR3: ATSDLTAPGTQY

V: TRBV6-5
CDR3: ASSYFGSNTGELF

V: TRBV29-1
CDR3: SVATSGSSYNEQF

V: TRBV7-8
CDR3: ASSLWGINGQGTDTQY

V: TRBV20-1
CDR3: SARPLYGASGNTGELF

V: TRBV5-6
CDR3: ASSLGMPYEQY

V: TRBV3-1
CDR3: ASRPGLAGGSYEQY

V: TRBV12-3/TRBV12-4
CDR3: ASSYRTRSGELF

V: TRBV5-1
CDR3: ASSLSPVGNQPQH

V: TRBV11-2
CDR3: ASSLVGQVSGANVLT

V: TRBV9
CDR3: ASSVDWGHSGNTIY

V: TRBV4-2
CDR3: ASSQDKFRGGETQY

V: TRBV7-9
CDR3: ASSPRTSGSLGYEQY

V: TRBV5-4
CDR3: ASSLVVAGDGELF

V: TRBV5-1
CDR3: ASSIGGETQY

V: TRBV28
CDR3: ASSKAGGSGNTIY

V: TRBV27
CDR3: ASSPGQGAGYT

V: TRBV7-2
CDR3: ASSRTSGGTTQY

V: TRBV5-1
CDR3: ASSTVMTDYNEQF

V: TRBV6-5
CDR3: ASSSLSDNEQF

V: TRBV3-1
CDR3: ASSSGGGSNQPQH

V: TRBV7-9
CDR3: ASTKGVAGFLGNTIY

V: TRBV24-1
CDR3: ATSDLPKGRTQY